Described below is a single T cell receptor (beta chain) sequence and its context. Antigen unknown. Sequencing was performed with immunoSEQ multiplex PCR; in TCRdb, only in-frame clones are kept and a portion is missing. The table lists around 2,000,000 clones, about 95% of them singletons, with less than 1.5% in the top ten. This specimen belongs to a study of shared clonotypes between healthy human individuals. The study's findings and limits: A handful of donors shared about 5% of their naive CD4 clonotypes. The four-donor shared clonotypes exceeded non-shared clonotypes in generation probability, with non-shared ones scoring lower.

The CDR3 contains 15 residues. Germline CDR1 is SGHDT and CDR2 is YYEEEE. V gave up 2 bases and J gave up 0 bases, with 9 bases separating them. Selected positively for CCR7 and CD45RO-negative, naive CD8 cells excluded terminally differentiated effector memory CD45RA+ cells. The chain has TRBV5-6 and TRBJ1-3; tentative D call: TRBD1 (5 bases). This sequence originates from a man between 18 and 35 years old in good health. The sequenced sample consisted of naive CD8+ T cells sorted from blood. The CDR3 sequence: CASSFGQGSGNTIYF. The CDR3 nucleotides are TGTGCCAGCAGCTTCGGGCAGGGCTCTGGAAACACCATATATTTT.